The 16 T cell receptor beta chains in this list originate from one sample, sequenced in a study of T cell responses to AZD1222 COVID-19 vaccine. Data came from immunoSEQ multiplex PCR; TCRdb stores just in-frame clones and leaves some out. The sample gives about 120,000 clones, 88% of which show up once; 3.5% to 4.5% is in the top ten. Sequenced material: peripheral blood, taken on day 0 of AZD1222 vaccination. The receptors were gathered from an adult in good health.

The V call is TRBV18, the J call TRBJ1-1; 8 bases align to TRBD1. CDR1 and CDR2 (germline): KGHSH, LQKENI. This CDR3 region has 17 residues. V lost 2 bases, J lost 2 bases, and 10 bases stayed unmatched. The CDR3 loop is CASSPSAGGTLNTEAFF. CDR3 sequence (DNA): TGTGCCAGCTCACCATCGGCAGGGGGCACACTAAACACTGAAGCTTTCTTT.

This clone came up once. The V and J genes are TRBV6-1 and TRBJ1-1; D is unresolved. The germline V gene encodes CDR1 MNHNS and CDR2 SASEGT. The CDR3 covers 14 residues. Trimming pared 1 base from V and 0 bases from J, leaving 6 bases between. CDR3 loop: CASSEVRVNTEAFF. The DNA of the CDR3 is TGTGCCAGCAGTGAAGTTCGAGTGAACACTGAAGCTTTCTTT.

The chain joins TRBV27 to TRBJ1-2; 8 bases fit TRBD1. The CDR3 sequence is 14 residues long. CDR1 and CDR2 (germline): MNHEY, SMNVEV (reference sequence). Trimming removed 5 bases from V and 2 bases from J; junction bases left unmatched: 4. The CDR3 protein is CASSRQGFNYGYTF. CDR3 nucleotide sequence: TGTGCCAGCAGTCGACAGGGGTTCAACTATGGCTACACCTTC.

The V call is TRBV20-1, the J call TRBJ1-2; D is possibly TRBD1 (5 bases). The CDR3 contains 11 residues. Germline CDR1 reads DFQATT; CDR2 reads SNEGSKA (reference sequence). Trimming took 3 bases from V and 7 from J, leaving 9 bases between them. The CDR3 loop reads CSASQGVGYTF. The CDR3 bases are TGCAGTGCTAGCCAAGGGGTTGGCTACACCTTC.

This chain uses TRBV10-1 with TRBJ1-5, with D unresolved. Trimming took 8 bases from V and 12 from J, leaving 11 bases between them. CDR1 is WNHNN, CDR2 SYGVQD, per germline (reference sequence). The CDR3 consists of 10 residues. The CDR3: CASLNRDQHF. The DNA of the CDR3 is TGCGCCAGCCTTAACCGGGACCAGCATTTT.

J is TRBJ2-7 and V is TRBV11-1, with 11 bases matching TRBD2. The CDR3 is 14 residues long. Germline V lookup: CDR1 SGHAT, CDR2 FQDESV (reference sequence). Unmatched junction bases numbered 3, after V lost 5 bases and J lost 3 bases. The CDR3: CASSLGLAGYEQYF. CDR3 sequence (DNA): TGTGCCAGCAGCCTAGGACTAGCGGGCTACGAGCAGTACTTC.

This clone was seen only a few times. J is TRBJ1-5 and V is TRBV5-8; D not certain. From germline, CDR1 is SGHTS and CDR2 YDEGEE. The CDR3 contains 16 residues. V lost 2 bases and J lost 4, with 16 bases in between. DNA for the CDR3: TGTGCCAGCAGCTTCCGGGCCTTGAAGGTAAATCAGCCCCAGCATTTT. Translated, it gives CASSFRALKVNQPQHF.

J is TRBJ2-2 and V is TRBV11-2; D gene uncertain. CDR1 SGHAT and CDR2 FQNNGV come from the germline V gene. This CDR3 region has 13 residues. Trimming shortened V by 5 bases and J by 6 bases, and 10 bases separated the two germline ends. The DNA of the CDR3 is TGTGCCAGCAGCCCAGAACTGCCCGGGGAGCTGTTTTTT. Its translation: CASSPELPGELFF.

V gene TRBV6-5 combines with J gene TRBJ2-3; 8 positions agree with TRBD2. The CDR3 contains 16 residues. Germline V gene data show CDR1 as MNHEY and CDR2 as SVGAGI. V was clipped by 3 bases and J by 6 bases; unmatched bases: 11. CDR3 residues: CASSYGQQRGWDTQYF. The DNA for the CDR3 is TGTGCCAGCAGTTATGGGCAGCAGCGGGGGTGGGATACGCAGTATTTT.

The chain uses TRBV3-1 (or the pseudogene TRBV3-2) and TRBJ1-2; no clear D. Germline CDR1 and CDR2: LGHDT and YNNKEL (reference sequence). Trimming removed 6 bases at V and 2 bases at J, with 13 bases between. This CDR3 comprises 14 residues. The CDR3 bases are TGTGCCAGCAGTGTCGAAGGAAGCAACTATGGCTACACCTTC. Amino acid sequence: CASSVEGSNYGYTF.

This clone was observed a handful of times. V usage is TRBV5-1 and J usage is TRBJ2-7; the D is unclear. The CDR3 spans 13 residues. Trimming took 0 bases from V and 2 from J, leaving 6 bases between them. The V gene's germline CDR1 is SGHRS and CDR2 YFSETQ. CDR3 DNA sequence: TGCGCCAGCAGCTTGGGAACTACCTACGAGCAGTACTTC. The encoded protein is CASSLGTTYEQYF.

The chain carries TRBV12-3 or TRBV12-4 and TRBJ1-2; D is unclear. This CDR3 spans 13 amino acids. V dropped 1 base and J dropped 8 bases, with 11 bases sitting between them. CDR3 sequence (DNA): TGTGCCAGCAGTTTAGGCGGGGAGGCGGGCTACACCTTC. This sequence encodes CASSLGGEAGYTF.

J is TRBJ2-3 and V is TRBV5-1; no definite D call. V was pared by 0 bases and J by 1 base, with 9 bases between. CDR1 and CDR2 from the germline V gene are SGHRS and YFSETQ. This CDR3 comprises 15 residues. DNA of the CDR3: TGCGCCAGCAGCTTGGGGTATGTGGGCACAGATACGCAGTATTTT. Its protein product is CASSLGYVGTDTQYF.

The chain recombines TRBV5-1 with TRBJ2-3; 8 bases fit TRBD2. The CDR3 consists of 15 residues. In germline, CDR1 is SGHRS, CDR2 YFSETQ. The ends lost 5 bases at V and 4 bases at J; junction bases unmatched: 9. CDR3 protein: CASSIPSGQSDTQYF. DNA of the CDR3: TGCGCCAGCAGTATCCCTAGCGGGCAATCAGATACGCAGTATTTT.

V and J are TRBV9 and TRBJ1-1, with D uncertain. Germline lookup yields CDR1 SGDLS and CDR2 YYNGEE. Trimming removed 4 bases at V and 5 bases at J, with 18 bases between. The CDR3 extends over 15 amino acids. CDR3 sequence reads: CASSPYRVGRTEAFF. The CDR3 coding sequence is TGTGCCAGCAGCCCCTATAGGGTAGGGCGGACTGAAGCTTTCTTT.

V and J are TRBV13 and TRBJ1-4; 7 bases map to TRBD1. CDR1 is PRHDT, CDR2 FYEKMQ, per germline (reference sequence). The J segment lost 6 bases and the V segment lost 5 bases, leaving 6 bases of the junction unmatched. The CDR3 sequence is 14 residues long. The CDR3 sequence is CASSQGGLDEKLFF. The CDR3 DNA is TGTGCCAGCAGCCAGGGGGGCCTCGATGAAAAACTGTTTTTT.